This is a list of T cell receptor beta chains from one sample in a study of cytomegalovirus exposure and HLA in healthy donors. Clones were read by immunoSEQ multiplex PCR, and TCRdb kept only the in-frame ones, dropping some. The table lists approximately 180,000 clones, 77% of them singletons. The specimen sequenced was PBMCs. The receptors here all came from a woman aged 55-70 years in good health and CMV-seropositive. CDR3s include the opening cysteine and the closing phenylalanine or tryptophan. The D gene is left open where the match is weak. The size of a clone is reported for some rows only, either as once, few or many, or as a class for expanded clones.

j_call clone_size v_call d_call cdr3_nt cdr3_aa
TRBJ2-5 . TRBV5-4 TRBD2 TGTGCCAGCAGAACCGCCGGGACTAACCAAGAGACCCAGTACTTC CASRTAGTNQETQYF
TRBJ1-5 . TRBV19 . TGTGCCAGTAGCCTTGACGGGAGCAATCAGCCTCAGCATTTT CASSLDGSNQPQHF
TRBJ2-4 . TRBV10-1 . TGCGCCAGCAGTGAATCCGGCAAAAACATTCAGTACTTC CASSESGKNIQYF
TRBJ1-2 . TRBV14 . TGTGCCAGCAGCCTTTCGGGGTCACCAGCCCTCACTAACTATGGCTACACCTTC CASSLSGSPALTNYGYTF
TRBJ2-1 . TRBV29-1 . TGCAGCGTCGGGAGTGGGAATGAGCAGTTCTTC CSVGSGNEQFF
TRBJ2-7 few TRBV2 . TGTGCCAGCAACCTCCTAGGCTCCTACGAGCAGTACTTC CASNLLGSYEQYF
TRBJ1-5 . TRBV5-1 TRBD1 TGCGCCAGGTCGACAGGGGGCTTTCAGCCCCAGCATTTT CARSTGGFQPQHF
TRBJ1-5 . TRBV19 . TGTGCCAGTACCCACGGGGGGGGGCATAGTCAGCCCCAGCATTTT CASTHGGGHSQPQHF
TRBJ1-1 . TRBV7-8 TRBD1 TGTGCCAGCAGTCGTCTCGGACAGGGATCCGCTTTCTTT CASSRLGQGSAFF
TRBJ2-1 few TRBV2 TRBD2 TGTGCCAGCAGTGAAGCGCTTACTTCTCCGCTAGCGGGAGAGCGGGGTGAGCAGTTCTTC CASSEALTSPLAGERGEQFF
TRBJ2-6 few TRBV14 . TGTGCCAGCAGCCCGCGTAGCTACGTCCTGACTTTC CASSPRSYVLTF
TRBJ2-3 few TRBV7-2 TRBD1 TGTGCCAGCAGCTTGAGGACAGGGCGCACAGATACGCAGTATTTT CASSLRTGRTDTQYF
TRBJ2-1 . TRBV5-4 TRBD1 TGTGCCAGCAGCTTGGCTCCAGGGGGCCGGAATGAGCAGTTCTTC CASSLAPGGRNEQFF
TRBJ2-7 . TRBV29-1 TRBD1 TGCAGCGTTGGACAGGGGGCGTGGGAGCAGTACTTC CSVGQGAWEQYF
TRBJ2-1 . TRBV7-2 TRBD2 TGTGCCAGCACCTTTCCTCTAGCGGGAGGCGAGCAGTTCTTC CASTFPLAGGEQFF
TRBJ2-2 . TRBV30 TRBD2 TGTGCCTGGAGGCAAAACGACGGGGGGGGGAACACCGGGGAGCTGTTTTTT CAWRQNDGGGNTGELFF
TRBJ1-1 . TRBV9 TRBD1 TGTGCCAGCAGCCAAGGCCAGGACAGGTCGAGGGACACTGAAGCTTTCTTT CASSQGQDRSRDTEAFF
TRBJ1-4 once TRBV27 . TGTGCCAGCAGTTTTGGGGGGGGCGCCAGCAGAAAACTGTTTTTT CASSFGGGASRKLFF
TRBJ2-1 . TRBV11-3 . TGTGCCAGCAGCCATCCTGACTCACCCTACAATGAGCAGTTCTTC CASSHPDSPYNEQFF
TRBJ2-7 . TRBV7-8 . TGTGCCAGCAGCTTAGTGGCAGGGATCCACGAGCAGTACTTC CASSLVAGIHEQYF
TRBJ2-1 few TRBV15 . TGTGCCACCAGCGTTTTAGCTGAGCAGTTCTTC CATSVLAEQFF
TRBJ2-2 . TRBV10-1 . TGCGCCAGCATAGGAGGGGGCAACACCGGGGAGCTGTTTTTT CASIGGGNTGELFF
TRBJ2-7 . TRBV28 . TGTGCCAGCAGTCCCACGGGGAACGAGCAGTACTTC CASSPTGNEQYF
TRBJ2-1 . TRBV4-1 . TGCGCCAGCAGCCAAGATCAGGGGAGCTCCTACAATGAGCAGTTCTTC CASSQDQGSSYNEQFF
TRBJ2-7 . TRBV6-1 TRBD2 TGTGCCAGCGGTGATTTTGCGGGAGTTAGAGACGAGCAGTACTTC CASGDFAGVRDEQYF
TRBJ2-7 . TRBV5-1 TRBD1 TGCGCCAGCAGCTTAGGGACAGGAGGATACGAGCAGTACTTC CASSLGTGGYEQYF
TRBJ1-2 . TRBV19 TRBD1 TGTGCCAGTAGTATCCGGGACAGGCCGGGCTACACCTTC CASSIRDRPGYTF
TRBJ2-7 . TRBV7-9 . TGTGCCAGCAGCTTAAAAAGAGCCTACGAGCAGTACTTC CASSLKRAYEQYF
TRBJ1-1 . TRBV2 . TGTGCCGGCGGGGGGCCTATGAACACTGAAGCTTTCTTT CAGGGPMNTEAFF
TRBJ1-3 . TRBV5-6 TRBD1 TGTGCCAGCAGCTCTACAGGGGCGGGTGGAAACACCATATATTTT CASSSTGAGGNTIYF
TRBJ2-3 . TRBV6-6 TRBD2 TGTGCCAGCAGCACTAGCGCAGATACGCAGTATTTT CASSTSADTQYF
TRBJ2-3 . TRBV7-6 . TGTGCCAGCAGCCCCGAGCGGGTCACAGGTACGCAGTATTTT CASSPERVTGTQYF
TRBJ2-4 . TRBV19 TRBD2 TGTGCCAGTAGTCTGTTAGCGGGAGTAGCCAAAAACATTCAGTACTTC CASSLLAGVAKNIQYF
TRBJ2-1 once TRBV30 TRBD1 TGTGCCTGGAGTGTACGCCAGGGGGCTTCCTACAATGAGCAGTTCTTC CAWSVRQGASYNEQFF
TRBJ1-5 . TRBV27 . TGTGCCAGCAGTTTGGCTACGGGTCAGCCCCAGCATTTT CASSLATGQPQHF
TRBJ2-5 . TRBV20-1 . TGCAGTGCTAGACCACAAGAGACCCAGTACTTC CSARPQETQYF
TRBJ1-4 . TRBV7-9 . TGTGCCAGCAGCTTAGTGGAGGGGTTAAACGAAAAACTGTTTTTT CASSLVEGLNEKLFF
TRBJ1-5 few TRBV28 TRBD1 TGTGCCAGCAGTTCGGGACAGGGTGATCAGCCCCAGCATTTT CASSSGQGDQPQHF
TRBJ1-1 . TRBV2 . TGTGCCAGCAAAAGCATAAGACAGGAAGCTTTCTTT CASKSIRQEAFF
TRBJ1-6 . TRBV15 . TGTGCCACCAGCAGAGACTATTTACCCCTCCACTTT CATSRDYLPLHF
TRBJ2-7 . TRBV7-8 . TGTGCCAGCGGGGCCAGGGGTTCAGGGTACTACGAGCAGTACTTC CASGARGSGYYEQYF